This TCR beta chain came from a study of shared clonotypes between healthy human individuals. For the study at large: Serving as donors were two women and a few men, whose ages spanned 18 to 49. Study-level findings and limits: Only a few donors were included, so the genetic and exposure-history diversity represented was limited.

Each cell subset's genomic DNA was divided evenly among several immunoSEQ plates. The table came from immunoSEQ multiplex PCR; TCRdb's copy has only in-frame clones and leaves some out. The sample includes hundreds of thousands of clones, 70% to 80% of them seen just once. In regard to this clone: Its antigen is unknown.

Every one of the donors was a Caucasian adult that lived in Nashville, Tennessee. CDR1 and CDR2 (germline): SGHTA, FQGNSA. The CDR3 consists of 14 residues. J gave up 3 bases and V 5 bases, and 6 bases lay outside the gene matches. This receptor was identified in a middle-aged woman in good health. Some clones in this sample may be carry-over from other donors' samples. Sequencing used PBMCs. V gene TRBV7-2 combines with J gene TRBJ2-7; 8 nucleotides line up with TRBD2. The CDR3 spells CASSIARGDYEQYF. The DNA of the CDR3 is TGTGCCAGCAGCATCGCGCGGGGGGACTACGAGCAGTACTTC. Supplemented by reference TRBV7-2 and TRBJ2-7, the full variable domain reads GAGVSQSPSNKVTEKGKDVELRCDPISGHTALYWYRQSLGQGLEFLIYFQGNSAPDKSGLPSDRFSAERTGGSVSTLTIQRTQQEDSAVYLCASSIARGDYEQYFGPGTRLTVT.